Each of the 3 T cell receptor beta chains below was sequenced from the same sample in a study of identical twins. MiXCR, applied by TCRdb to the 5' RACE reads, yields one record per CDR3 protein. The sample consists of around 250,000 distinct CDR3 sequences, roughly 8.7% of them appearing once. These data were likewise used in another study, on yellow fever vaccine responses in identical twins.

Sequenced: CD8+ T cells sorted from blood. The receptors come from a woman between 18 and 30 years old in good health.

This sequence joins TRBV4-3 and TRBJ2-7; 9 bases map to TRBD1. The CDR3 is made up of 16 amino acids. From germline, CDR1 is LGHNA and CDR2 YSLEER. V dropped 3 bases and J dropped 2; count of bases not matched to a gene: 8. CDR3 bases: TGCGCCAGCAGCCAGGAACGGACAGGGGCCACCTACGAGCAGTACTTC. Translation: CASSQERTGATYEQYF.

The CDR3 sequence is CASSFGGSLNEQYF. The CDR3 DNA follows: TGTGCCAGCAGTTTCGGCGGGAGTTTAAACGAGCAGTACTTC. The V call is TRBV28, the J call TRBJ2-7; 7 bases agree with TRBD2. The V gene's germline CDR1 is MDHEN and CDR2 SYDVKM. The CDR3 loop spans 14 amino acids. The ends lost 3 bases at V and 5 bases at J; junction bases unmatched: 7.

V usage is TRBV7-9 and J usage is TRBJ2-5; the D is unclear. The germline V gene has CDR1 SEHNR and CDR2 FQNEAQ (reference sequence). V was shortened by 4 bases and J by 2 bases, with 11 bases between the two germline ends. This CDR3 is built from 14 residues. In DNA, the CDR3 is TGTGCCAGCAGCTCCTCGACTGGGCAAGAGACCCAGTACTTC. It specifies CASSSSTGQETQYF.